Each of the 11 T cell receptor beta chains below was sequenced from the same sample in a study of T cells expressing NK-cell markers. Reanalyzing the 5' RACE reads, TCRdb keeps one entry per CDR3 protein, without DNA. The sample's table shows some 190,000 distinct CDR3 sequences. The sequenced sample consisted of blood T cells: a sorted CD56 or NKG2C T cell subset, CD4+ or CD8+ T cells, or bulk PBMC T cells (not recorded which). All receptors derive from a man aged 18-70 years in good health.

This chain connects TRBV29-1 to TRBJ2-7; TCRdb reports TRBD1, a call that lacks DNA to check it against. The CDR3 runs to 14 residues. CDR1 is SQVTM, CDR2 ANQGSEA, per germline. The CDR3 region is CSVGPTSYSYEQYF.

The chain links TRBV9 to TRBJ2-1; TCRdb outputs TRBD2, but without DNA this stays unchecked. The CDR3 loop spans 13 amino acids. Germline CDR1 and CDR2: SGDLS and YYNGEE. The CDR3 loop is CASTTSDYNEQFF.

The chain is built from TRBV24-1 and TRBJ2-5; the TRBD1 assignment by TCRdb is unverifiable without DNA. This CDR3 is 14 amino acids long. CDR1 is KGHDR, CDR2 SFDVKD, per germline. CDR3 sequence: CATRGPGAGETQYF.

CDR3 protein: CASSQKGQGASGNTIYF. This rearrangement joins TRBV7-9 to TRBJ1-3; TCRdb designates TRBD1, a call that cannot be tested without DNA. The CDR3 has 17 amino acids. Germline CDR1 is SEHNR and CDR2 is FQNEAQ (reference sequence). The variable domain in full, completed from reference TRBV7-9 and TRBJ1-3, reads DTGVSQNPRHKITKRGQNVTFRCDPISEHNRLYWYRQTLGQGPEFLTYFQNEAQLEKSRLLSDRFSAERPKGSFSTLEIQRTEQGDSAMYLCASSQKGQGASGNTIYFGEGSWLTVV.

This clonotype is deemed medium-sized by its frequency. The CDR3 region is CASSSRERGYNEQFF. The rearrangement uses TRBV11-2 and TRBJ2-1; TCRdb calls TRBD2, which cannot be checked without DNA. There are 15 residues in the CDR3. Germline V CDR1 and CDR2: SGHAT, FQNNGV.

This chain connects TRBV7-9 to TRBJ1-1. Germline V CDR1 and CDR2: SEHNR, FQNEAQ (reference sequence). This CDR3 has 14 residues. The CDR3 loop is CASSPEGDDTEAFF.

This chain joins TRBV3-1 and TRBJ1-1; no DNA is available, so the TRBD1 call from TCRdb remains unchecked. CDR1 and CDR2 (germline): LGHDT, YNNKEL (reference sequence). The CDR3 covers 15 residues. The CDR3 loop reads CASSQPTDMNTEAFF.

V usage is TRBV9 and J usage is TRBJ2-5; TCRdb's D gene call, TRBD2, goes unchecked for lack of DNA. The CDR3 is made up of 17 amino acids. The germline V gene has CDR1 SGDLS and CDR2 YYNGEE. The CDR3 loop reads CASNLLAGGPKNETQYF.

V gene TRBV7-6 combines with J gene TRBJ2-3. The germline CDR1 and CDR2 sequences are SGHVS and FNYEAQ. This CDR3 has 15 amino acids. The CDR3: CASSALGTSTDTQYF.

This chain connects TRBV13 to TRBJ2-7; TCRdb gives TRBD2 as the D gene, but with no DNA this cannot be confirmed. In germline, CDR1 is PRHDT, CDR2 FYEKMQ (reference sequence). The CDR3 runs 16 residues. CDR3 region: CASSLSSGGVSSEQYF.

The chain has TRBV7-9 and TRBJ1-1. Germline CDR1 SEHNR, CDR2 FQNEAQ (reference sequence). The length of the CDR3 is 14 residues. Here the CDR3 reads CASSSSSAGTEAFF.